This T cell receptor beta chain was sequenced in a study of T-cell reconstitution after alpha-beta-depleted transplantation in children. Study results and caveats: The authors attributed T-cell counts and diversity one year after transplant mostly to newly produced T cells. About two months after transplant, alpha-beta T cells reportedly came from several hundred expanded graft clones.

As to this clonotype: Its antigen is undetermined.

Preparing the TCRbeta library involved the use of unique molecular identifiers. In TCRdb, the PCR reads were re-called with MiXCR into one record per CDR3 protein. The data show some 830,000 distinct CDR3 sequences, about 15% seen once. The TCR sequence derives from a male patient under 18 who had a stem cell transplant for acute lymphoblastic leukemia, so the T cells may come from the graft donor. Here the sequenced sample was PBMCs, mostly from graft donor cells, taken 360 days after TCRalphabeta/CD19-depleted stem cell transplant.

The CDR3 reads CASSEGPMSSYEQYF. The CDR3 nucleotides read TGTGCCAGCAGTGAAGGCCCGATGTCGTCCTACGAGCAGTACTTC. This chain links TRBV2 with TRBJ2-7; D is undetermined. V lost 1 base and J lost 1, with 11 bases in between. Looked up from germline, CDR1 is SNHLY and CDR2 is FYNNEI. CDR3 length: 15 amino acids.